This TCR beta chain was obtained from a study of identical twins. The CDR3 loop spans 17 amino acids. Deletions cut 5 bases from V and 0 bases from J, with 16 bases between. Germline values: CDR1 SEHNR, CDR2 FQNEAQ (reference sequence). This clonotype came up once. The authors used template switching to add a universal primer site and gave cDNA unique molecular identifiers. TCRdb fed the 5' RACE reads into MiXCR, producing one record per CDR3 protein. This table has hundreds of thousands of distinct CDR3 sequences, just under 9.5% appearing once. Another study also made use of these data, one on yellow fever vaccine responses in identical twins. That source reports: It has been reported that, in twins, the vaccine T cell response seemed partly convergent and partly personalized.

The chain links TRBV7-9 to TRBJ2-2; D may be TRBD2 (5 bases). The sequence was obtained from a woman younger than 35 in good health. Sequencing was performed on CD8+ T cells sorted from blood. The CDR3 loop is CASSPPTSLSNTGELFF. The CDR3 coding sequence is TGTGCCAGCAGCCCTCCTACTAGTCTATCGAACACCGGGGAGCTGTTTTTT.